This T cell receptor beta chain was sequenced in a study of blood T cells in healthy people across ages. A J-beta primer mix and a sample-barcoded 5' primer were used in a second PCR of about 7 to 12 cycles. Each cDNA molecule was tagged by a template-switch adaptor with 12 random nucleotides. Each CDR3 protein gets one entry after TCRdb re-called the 5' RACE reads with MiXCR. The profile covers 650,000 to 700,000 distinct CDR3 sequences, with under 65% appearing a single time and less than 15% taken by the ten largest. This CDR3 comprises 14 residues. CDR1 is SGHVS and CDR2 is FQNEAQ in the germline V gene. Trimming left V 7 bases short and J 1 base short, with 11 bases between.

This receptor was obtained from a woman at least 80 years old in good health. The sequenced sample was blood. V is TRBV7-8 and J is TRBJ1-5; D not certain. Written as DNA, the CDR3 is TGTGCCAGCACCTCTTGGCTCAGCAATCAGCCCCAGCATTTT. Amino acids: CASTSWLSNQPQHF.